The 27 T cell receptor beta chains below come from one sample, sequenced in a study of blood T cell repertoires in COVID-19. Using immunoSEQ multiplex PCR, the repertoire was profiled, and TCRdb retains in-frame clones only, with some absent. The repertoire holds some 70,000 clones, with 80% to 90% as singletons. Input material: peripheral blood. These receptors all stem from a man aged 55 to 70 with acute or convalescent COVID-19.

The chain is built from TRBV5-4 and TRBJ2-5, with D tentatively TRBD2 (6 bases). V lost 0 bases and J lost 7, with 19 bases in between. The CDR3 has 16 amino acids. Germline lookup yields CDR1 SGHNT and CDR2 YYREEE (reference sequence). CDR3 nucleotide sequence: TGTGCCAGCAGCTTGGACTTGGTGAGGAGCGGGCCGACCCAGTACTTC. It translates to CASSLDLVRSGPTQYF. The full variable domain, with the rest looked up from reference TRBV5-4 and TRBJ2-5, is ETGVTQSPTHLIKTRGQQVTLRCSSQSGHNTVSWYQQALGQGPQFIFQYYREEENGRGNFPPRFSGLQFPNYSSELNVNALELDDSALYLCASSLDLVRSGPTQYFGPGTRLLVL.

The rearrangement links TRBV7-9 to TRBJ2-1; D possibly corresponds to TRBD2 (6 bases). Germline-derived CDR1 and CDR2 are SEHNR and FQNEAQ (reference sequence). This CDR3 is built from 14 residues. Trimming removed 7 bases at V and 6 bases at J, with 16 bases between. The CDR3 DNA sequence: TGTGCCAGCACCTGGGGGGTTGTGATCAATGAGCAGTTCTTC. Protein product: CASTWGVVINEQFF.

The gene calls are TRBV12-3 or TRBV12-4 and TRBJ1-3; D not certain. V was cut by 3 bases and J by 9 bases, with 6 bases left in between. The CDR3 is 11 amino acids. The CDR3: CASSFFGTIYF. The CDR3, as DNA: TGTGCCAGCAGTTTTTTCGGCACCATATATTTT.

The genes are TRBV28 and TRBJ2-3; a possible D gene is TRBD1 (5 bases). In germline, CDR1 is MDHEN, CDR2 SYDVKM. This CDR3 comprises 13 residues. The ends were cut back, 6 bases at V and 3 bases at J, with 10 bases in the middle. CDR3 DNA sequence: TGTGCCAGCAGCCCCCAGGGAACAGATACGCAGTATTTT. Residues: CASSPQGTDTQYF. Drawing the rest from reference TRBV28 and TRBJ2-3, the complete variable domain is DVKVTQSSRYLVKRTGEKVFLECVQDMDHENMFWYRQDPGLGLRLIYFSYDVKMKEKGDIPEGYSVSREKKERFSLILESASTNQTSMYLCASSPQGTDTQYFGPGTRLTVL.

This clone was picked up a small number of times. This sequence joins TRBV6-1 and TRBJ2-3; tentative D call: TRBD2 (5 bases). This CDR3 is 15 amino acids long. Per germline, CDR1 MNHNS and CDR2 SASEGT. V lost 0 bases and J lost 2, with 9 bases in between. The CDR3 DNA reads TGTGCCAGCAGTGAAGCGGGGAGCTACACAGATACGCAGTATTTT. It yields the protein CASSEAGSYTDTQYF.

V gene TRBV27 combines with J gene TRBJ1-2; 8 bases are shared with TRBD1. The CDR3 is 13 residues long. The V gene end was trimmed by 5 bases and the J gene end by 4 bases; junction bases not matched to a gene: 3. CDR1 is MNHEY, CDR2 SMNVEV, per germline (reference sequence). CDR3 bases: TGTGCCAGCAGTCCGGGGACAGGCTATGGCTACACCTTC. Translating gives CASSPGTGYGYTF.

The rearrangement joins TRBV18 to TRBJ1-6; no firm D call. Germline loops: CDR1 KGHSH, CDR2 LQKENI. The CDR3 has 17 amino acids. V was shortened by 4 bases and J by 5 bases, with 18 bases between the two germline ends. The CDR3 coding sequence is TGTGCCAGCTCACGAGAACCCACCCTTCTTAATAATTCACCCCTCCACTTT. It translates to CASSREPTLLNNSPLHF.

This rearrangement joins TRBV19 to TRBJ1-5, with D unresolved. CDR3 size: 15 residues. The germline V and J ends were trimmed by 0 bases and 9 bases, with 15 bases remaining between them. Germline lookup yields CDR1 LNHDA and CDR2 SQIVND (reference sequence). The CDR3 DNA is TGTGCCAGTAGTATAGAGAGGACGGCCCGGGGGCCCCAGCATTTT. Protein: CASSIERTARGPQHF.

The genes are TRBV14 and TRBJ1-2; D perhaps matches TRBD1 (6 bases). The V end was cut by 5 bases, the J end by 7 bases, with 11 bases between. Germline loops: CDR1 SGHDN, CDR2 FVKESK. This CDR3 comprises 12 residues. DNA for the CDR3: TGTGCCAGCAGCGAGACAGGACTTGGCTACACCTTC. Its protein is CASSETGLGYTF. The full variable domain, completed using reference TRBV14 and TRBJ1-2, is EAGVTQFPSHSVIEKGQTVTLRCDPISGHDNLYWYRRVMGKEIKFLLHFVKESKQDESGMPNNRFLAERTGGTYSTLKVQPAELEDSGVYFCASSETGLGYTFGSGTRLTVV.

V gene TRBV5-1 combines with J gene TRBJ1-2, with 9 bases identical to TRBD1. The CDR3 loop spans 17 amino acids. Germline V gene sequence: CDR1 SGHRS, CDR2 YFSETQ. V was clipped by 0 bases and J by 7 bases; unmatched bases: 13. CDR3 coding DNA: TGCGCCAGCAGCTTGGGGGGGACAGGGACGACATCCGGTGGCTACACCTTC. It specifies CASSLGGTGTTSGGYTF.

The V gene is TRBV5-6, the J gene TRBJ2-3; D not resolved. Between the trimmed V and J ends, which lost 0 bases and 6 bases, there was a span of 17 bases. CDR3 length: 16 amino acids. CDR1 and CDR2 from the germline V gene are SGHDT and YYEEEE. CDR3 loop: CASSLVLTSQADTQYF. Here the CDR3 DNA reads TGTGCCAGCAGCTTGGTTCTGACCTCCCAAGCGGATACGCAGTATTTT.

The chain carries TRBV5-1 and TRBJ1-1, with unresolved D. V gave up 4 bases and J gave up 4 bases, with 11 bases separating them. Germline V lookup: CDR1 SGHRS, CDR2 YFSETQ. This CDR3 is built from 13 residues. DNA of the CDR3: TGCGCCAGCAGCGCCGAGGCCCGCACTGAAGCTTTCTTT. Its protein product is CASSAEARTEAFF.

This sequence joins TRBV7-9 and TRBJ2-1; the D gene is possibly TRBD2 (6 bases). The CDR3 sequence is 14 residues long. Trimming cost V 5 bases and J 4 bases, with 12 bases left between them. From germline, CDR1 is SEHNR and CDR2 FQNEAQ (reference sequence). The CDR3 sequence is CASSRIAEYNEQFF. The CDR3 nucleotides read TGTGCCAGCAGCCGCATAGCGGAATACAATGAGCAGTTCTTC.

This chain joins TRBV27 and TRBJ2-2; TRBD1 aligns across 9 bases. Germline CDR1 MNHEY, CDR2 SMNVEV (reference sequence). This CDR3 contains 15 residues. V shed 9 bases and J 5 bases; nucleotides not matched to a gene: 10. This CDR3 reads CASQPGQGQTGELFF. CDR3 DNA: TGTGCCAGTCAACCGGGACAGGGACAAACCGGGGAGCTGTTTTTT.

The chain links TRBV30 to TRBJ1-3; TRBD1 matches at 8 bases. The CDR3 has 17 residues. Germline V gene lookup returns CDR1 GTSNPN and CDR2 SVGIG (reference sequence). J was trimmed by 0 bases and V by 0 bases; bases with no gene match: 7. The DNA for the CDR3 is TGTGCCTGGAGTGTACCGGACAGGGCCCTCTCTGGAAACACCATATATTTT. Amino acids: CAWSVPDRALSGNTIYF.

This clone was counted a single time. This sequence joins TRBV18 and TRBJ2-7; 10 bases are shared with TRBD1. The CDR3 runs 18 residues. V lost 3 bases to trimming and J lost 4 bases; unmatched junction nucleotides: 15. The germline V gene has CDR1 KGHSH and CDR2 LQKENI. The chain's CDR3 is CASSPAASDRGLGYEQYF. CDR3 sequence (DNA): TGTGCCAGCTCACCCGCCGCGTCCGACAGGGGGCTGGGGTACGAGCAGTACTTC. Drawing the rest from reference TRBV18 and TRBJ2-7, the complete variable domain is NAGVMQNPRHLVRRRGQEARLRCSPMKGHSHVYWYRQLPEEGLKFMVYLQKENIIDESGMPKERFSAEFPKEGPSILRIQQVVRGDSAAYFCASSPAASDRGLGYEQYFGPGTRLTVT.

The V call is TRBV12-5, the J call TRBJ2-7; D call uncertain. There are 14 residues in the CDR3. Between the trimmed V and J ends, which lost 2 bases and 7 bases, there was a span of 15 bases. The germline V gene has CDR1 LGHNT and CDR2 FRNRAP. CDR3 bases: TGTGCTAGTGGTTTGTTCTCGCGGATGAGGGAGCAGTACTTC. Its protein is CASGLFSRMREQYF. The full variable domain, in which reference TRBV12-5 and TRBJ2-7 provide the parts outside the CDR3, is DARVTQTPRHKVTEMGQEVTMRCQPILGHNTVFWYRQTMMQGLELLAYFRNRAPLDDSGMPKDRFSAEMPDATLATLKIQPSEPRDSAVYFCASGLFSRMREQYFGPGTRLTVT.

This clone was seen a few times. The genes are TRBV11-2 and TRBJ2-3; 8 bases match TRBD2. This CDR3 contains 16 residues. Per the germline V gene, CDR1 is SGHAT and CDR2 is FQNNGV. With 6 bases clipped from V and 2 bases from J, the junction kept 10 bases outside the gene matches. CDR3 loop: CASRSLRGAYTDTQYF. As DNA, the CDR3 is TGTGCCAGCAGATCACTGCGGGGGGCATACACAGATACGCAGTATTTT.

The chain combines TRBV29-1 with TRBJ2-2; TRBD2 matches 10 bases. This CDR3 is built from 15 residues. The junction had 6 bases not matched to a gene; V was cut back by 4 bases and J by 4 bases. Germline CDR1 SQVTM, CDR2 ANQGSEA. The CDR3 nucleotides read TGCAGCGTTGGAAATAGCGGGAGGAGCACCGGGGAGCTGTTTTTT. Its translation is CSVGNSGRSTGELFF.

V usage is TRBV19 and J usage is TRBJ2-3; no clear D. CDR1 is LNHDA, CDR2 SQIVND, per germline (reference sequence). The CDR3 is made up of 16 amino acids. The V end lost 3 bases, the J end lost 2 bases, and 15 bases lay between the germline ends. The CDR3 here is CASSILYGMNTDTQYF. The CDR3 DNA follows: TGTGCCAGTAGTATCCTGTATGGCATGAACACAGATACGCAGTATTTT. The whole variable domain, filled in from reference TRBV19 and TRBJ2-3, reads DGGITQSPKYLFRKEGQNVTLSCEQNLNHDAMYWYRQDPGQGLRLIYYSQIVNDFQKGDIAEGYSVSREKKESFPLTVTSAQKNPTAFYLCASSILYGMNTDTQYFGPGTRLTVL.

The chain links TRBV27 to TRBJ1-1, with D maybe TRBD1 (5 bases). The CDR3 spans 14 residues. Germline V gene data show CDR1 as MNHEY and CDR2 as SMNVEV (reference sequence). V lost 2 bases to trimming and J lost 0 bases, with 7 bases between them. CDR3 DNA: TGTGCCAGCAGTTTAGGGGGGATGAACACTGAAGCTTTCTTT. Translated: CASSLGGMNTEAFF.

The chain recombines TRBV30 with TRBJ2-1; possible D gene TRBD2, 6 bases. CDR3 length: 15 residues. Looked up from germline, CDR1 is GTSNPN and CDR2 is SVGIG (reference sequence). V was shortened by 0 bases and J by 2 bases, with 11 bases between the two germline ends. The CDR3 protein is CAWSVGGAAYNEQFF. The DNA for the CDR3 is TGTGCCTGGAGTGTGGGCGGGGCTGCCTACAATGAGCAGTTCTTC.

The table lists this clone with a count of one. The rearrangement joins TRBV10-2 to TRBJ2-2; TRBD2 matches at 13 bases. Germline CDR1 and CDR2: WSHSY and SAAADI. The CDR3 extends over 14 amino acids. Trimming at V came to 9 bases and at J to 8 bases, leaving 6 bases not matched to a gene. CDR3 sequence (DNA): TGCGCCAGTCGGACTAGCGGGAGTGTTGGGGAGCTGTTTTTT. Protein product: CASRTSGSVGELFF.

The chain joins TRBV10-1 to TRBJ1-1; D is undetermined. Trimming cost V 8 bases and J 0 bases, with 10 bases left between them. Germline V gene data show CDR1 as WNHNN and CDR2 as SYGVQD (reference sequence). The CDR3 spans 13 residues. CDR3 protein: CASRSTLNTEAFF. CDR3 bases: TGCGCCAGCCGGAGTACCTTGAACACTGAAGCTTTCTTT.

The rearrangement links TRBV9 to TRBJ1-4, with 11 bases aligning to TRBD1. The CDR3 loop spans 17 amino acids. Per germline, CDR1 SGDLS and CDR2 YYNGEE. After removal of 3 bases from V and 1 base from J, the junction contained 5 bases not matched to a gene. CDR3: CASSEGTGGRTNEKLFF. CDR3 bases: TGTGCCAGCAGCGAGGGGACAGGGGGTAGAACTAATGAAAAACTGTTTTTT.

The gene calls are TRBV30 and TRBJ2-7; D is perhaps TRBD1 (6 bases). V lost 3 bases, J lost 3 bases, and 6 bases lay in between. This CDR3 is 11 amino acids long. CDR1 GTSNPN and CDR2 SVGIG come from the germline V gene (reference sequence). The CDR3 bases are TGTGCCTGGAGGGACAGCTACGAGCAGTACTTC. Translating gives CAWRDSYEQYF.

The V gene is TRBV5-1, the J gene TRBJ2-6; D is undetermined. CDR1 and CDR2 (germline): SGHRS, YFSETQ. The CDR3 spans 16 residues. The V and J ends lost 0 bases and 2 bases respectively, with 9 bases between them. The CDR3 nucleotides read TGCGCCAGCAGCTTGGACGGGTTTGCTGGGGCCAACGTCCTGACTTTC. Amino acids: CASSLDGFAGANVLTF.